This is a list of T cell receptor beta chains from one sample in a study of tumor-infiltrating lymphocytes in primary liver carcinoma. TCRdb reanalysed the multiplex PCR reads using MiXCR and keeps one entry per CDR3 protein. The table has approximately 76,000 distinct CDR3 sequences, over 55% seen once. Input material: liver tumor tissue from sampling region 4. The receptors originated from a woman aged 55-70 years with primary liver carcinoma and hepatitis B virus infection. The CDR3 runs from the conserved cysteine through the conserved F or W. A D gene is named only where the DNA matches it firmly. Size values are once, few and many counts, or a class for expanded clones, and some rows have none.

size,J,V,D,DNA,CDR3
.,TRBJ2-1,TRBV5-4,TRBD2,TGTGCCGGCAGCCCATGTAGCCCTAGCGGGAGGGCCTACAATGAGCAGTTCTTC,CAGSPCSPSGRAYNEQFF
many,TRBJ1-2,TRBV29-1,.,TGCAGCGTTGTGAAGGGGACCGCTCATGGCTACACCTTC,CSVVKGTAHGYTF
once,TRBJ1-1,TRBV6-6,.,TGTGCCAGTAATTACTCGGAGAACACTGAAGCTTTCTTT,CASNYSENTEAFF
once,TRBJ1-1,TRBV6-5,.,TGTGCCAGCAGTTTGAAGCCGTTCACCGAAGCTTCCTTT,CASSLKPFTEASF
.,TRBJ1-1,TRBV11-2,.,TGTGCCAGCAGCTTACACGTCCGGGGGGCCTCGAGGAACACTGAAACTTTCTTT,CASSLHVRGASRNTETFF
many,TRBJ1-1,TRBV5-1,.,TGCGCCAGCAGCTTGGGAGGGGAAAATGAAGCTTTCTTT,CASSLGGENEAFF
.,TRBJ2-1,TRBV29-1,TRBD2,TGCAGCGGGGGGGCTAGCGGGTTCAATGAGCAGTTCTTC,CSGGASGFNEQFF
.,TRBJ2-1,TRBV4-1,.,TGCGCCAGCAGCCAAGGTTCGGCAGTGTACCTCGAGCAGTTCTTC,CASSQGSAVYLEQFF
.,TRBJ2-5,TRBV11-2,.,TGTGCCAGTAGCCTAGATATCGGGCACCGCGAATACTTC,CASSLDIGHREYF
.,TRBJ2-5,TRBV7-2,.,TGTGCCAACAGCTTAAGAAGTAGAGAGACCCAGTACTTC,CANSLRSRETQYF
.,TRBJ1-3,TRBV14,.,TGTGCCAACAGCCAAGCCTCTGGAAACACCATATATTTT,CANSQASGNTIYF
many,TRBJ2-4,TRBV28,TRBD1,TGTGCCAGCAGGGGGTTAAGCACAGGGGCACTAGCCAAAAACATTCAGTACTTC,CASRGLSTGALAKNIQYF
.,TRBJ2-1,TRBV11-3,.,TGTGCCAGGAGCTTAGATAACCAAGGAGTGGAACAGTCCTTC,CARSLDNQGVEQSF
.,TRBJ1-1,TRBV12-3/TRBV12-4,.,TGTGCCAGCCATGGTAGTAGGAGCAGGGCGAGGAAGACTGAAGCTTTCTTT,CASHGSRSRARKTEAFF
.,TRBJ2-1,TRBV11-2,TRBD2,TGTGCCAGCAGCTTAGGTCTGGTATCGGGAGGGCCGAATGAACGGTTCTTC,CASSLGLVSGGPNERFF
.,TRBJ2-3,TRBV18,.,TGTGCCAGCTCACCTCCCGGACGCACAGATACGTACTATTTT,CASSPPGRTDTYYF
few,TRBJ2-2,TRBV20-1,TRBD2,TGCAGTGCTTCCGAGCGGGAGGGCCTGTACACCGGGGAGCTGTTTTTT,CSASEREGLYTGELFF
.,TRBJ2-3,TRBV11-3,.,TGTGCCAGGAGCCAGCAGTCCAAGACAGTGACTAGCACAGATACGCAGTATTTT,CARSQQSKTVTSTDTQYF
.,TRBJ2-1,TRBV6-5,.,TGTGCCAGCAGCCGAAGCGGGTACAATGAGCGGCTCTTC,CASSRSGYNERLF
once,TRBJ2-3,TRBV6-2/TRBV6-3,.,TGTGTCACCAGCCAAGGAGGAGCATCAGATACGCAGTATTTT,CVTSQGGASDTQYF
.,TRBJ2-1,TRBV20-1,.,TGCAGTGCTAGAGTCTCCCCGGGACTTCACAATGAGCAGTTCTTC,CSARVSPGLHNEQFF
many,TRBJ2-7,TRBV6-5,.,TGTGCCAGCAGTTACACAGACACCGGGCGCTACGAGCAGTACTTC,CASSYTDTGRYEQYF
.,TRBJ2-6,TRBV7-2,.,TGTGCCATCAGCTTAGTAGGGAGTTCCTCTGGGGCCAACGTCCTGACTTTC,CAISLVGSSSGANVLTF
.,TRBJ1-1,TRBV11-3,.,TGTGCTAACAGCCAGGACGACTTGAACACTGAAGCTTTCTTT,CANSQDDLNTEAFF
.,TRBJ1-1,TRBV6-1,.,TGTGCCAGCAGGGCCGGGGCGGAGAGCACTGGAGCTTTCTTT,CASRAGAESTGAFF
.,TRBJ1-1,TRBV13,.,TGTGCCAGCAGCTCCGAGGGGGGGTCGAACAGTGAAGCTTTCTTT,CASSSEGGSNSEAFF
.,TRBJ2-3,TRBV11-2,TRBD2,TGTACCAGCAGGCCCTTGGGAGGGAGCATAGATACGCAGTATTTT,CTSRPLGGSIDTQYF
.,TRBJ2-7,TRBV14,TRBD2,TGTGCCAGCAGCCAATTAGCGGGAGCAGTGCAGTACTTC,CASSQLAGAVQYF
medium-sized,TRBJ2-7,TRBV12-3/TRBV12-4,.,TGTGCCAGCAGCCAAGGCAACGGTGGGGCCGAGCAGTACTTC,CASSQGNGGAEQYF
.,TRBJ1-1,TRBV6-5,.,TGTGCCAGCAGATGGTCGTCGGGGACGGATACTGAAGCTTTCTTT,CASRWSSGTDTEAFF